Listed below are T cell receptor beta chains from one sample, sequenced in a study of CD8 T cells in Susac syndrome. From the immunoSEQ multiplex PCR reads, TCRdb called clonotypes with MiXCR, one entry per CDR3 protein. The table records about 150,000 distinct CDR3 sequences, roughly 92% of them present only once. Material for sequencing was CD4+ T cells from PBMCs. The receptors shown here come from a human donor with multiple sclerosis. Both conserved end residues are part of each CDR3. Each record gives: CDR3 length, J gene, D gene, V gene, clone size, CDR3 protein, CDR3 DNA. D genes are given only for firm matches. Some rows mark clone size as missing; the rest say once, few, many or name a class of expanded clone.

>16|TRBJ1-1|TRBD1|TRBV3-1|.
CASSHGVTGLGTEAFF
TGTGCCAGCAGCCACGGAGTGACAGGGTTGGGTACTGAAGCCTTCTTT
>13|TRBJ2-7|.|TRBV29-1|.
CSVGDGRTHEQYF
TGCAGCGTTGGAGACGGGAGAACCCACGAGCAGTACTTC
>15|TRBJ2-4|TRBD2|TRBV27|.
CASSFGLAGGNIQYF
TGTGCCAGCAGTTTCGGGCTAGCGGGGGGAAACATTCAGTACTTC
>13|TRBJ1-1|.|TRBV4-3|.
CASSQERNTEAFF
TGCGCCAGCAGCCAAGAGAGGAACACTGAAGCTTTCTTT
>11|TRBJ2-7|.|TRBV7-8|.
CASSLGREEYF
TGTGCCAGCAGCTTAGGGAGGGAGGAGTACTTC
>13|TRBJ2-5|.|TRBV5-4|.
CASIPGNQETQYF
TGTGCCAGCATCCCAGGGAACCAAGAGACCCAGTACTTC
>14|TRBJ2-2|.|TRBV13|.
CASSLVRGTGELFF
TGTGCCAGCAGCTTAGTGAGGGGCACCGGGGAGCTGTTTTTT
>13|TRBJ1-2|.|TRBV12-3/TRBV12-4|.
CASSPGTPGGYTF
TGTGCCAGCAGTCCCGGGACGCCCGGGGGCTACACCTTC
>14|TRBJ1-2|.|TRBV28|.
CASGETDGYYGYTF
TGTGCCAGCGGAGAAACCGACGGATACTATGGCTACACCTTC
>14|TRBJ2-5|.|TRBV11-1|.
CASSLGVAGETQYF
TGTGCCAGCAGCTTAGGGGTGGCGGGAGAGACCCAGTACTTC
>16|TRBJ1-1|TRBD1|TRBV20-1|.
CSARALPGQGNTEAFF
TGCAGTGCTAGAGCGCTACCGGGACAGGGGAACACTGAAGCTTTCTTT
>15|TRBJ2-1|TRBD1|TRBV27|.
CASRVRGRSYNEQFF
TGTGCCAGCAGGGTCAGGGGGCGCTCCTACAATGAGCAGTTCTTC
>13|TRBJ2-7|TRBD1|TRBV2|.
CASSEQGPYEQYF
TGTGCCAGCAGCGAACAGGGGCCGTACGAGCAGTACTTC
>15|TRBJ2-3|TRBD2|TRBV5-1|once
CASSLTGGFTDTQYF
TGCGCCAGCAGCTTAACGGGGGGGTTTACAGATACGCAGTATTTT
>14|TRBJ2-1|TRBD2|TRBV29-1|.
CSVAGTSGYNEQFF
TGCAGCGTTGCCGGGACTAGCGGATACAATGAGCAGTTCTTC
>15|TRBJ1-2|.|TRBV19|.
CASSIGRGINYGYTF
TGTGCCAGTAGTATCGGAAGGGGGATTAACTATGGCTACACCTTC
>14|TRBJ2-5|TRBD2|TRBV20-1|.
CSASNPSGIETQYF
TGCAGTGCTAGTAATCCTAGCGGAATAGAGACCCAGTACTTC
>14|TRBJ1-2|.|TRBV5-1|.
CASSLSDKNYGYTF
TGCGCCAGCAGCTTGTCAGACAAGAACTATGGCTACACCTTC
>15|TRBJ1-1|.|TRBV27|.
CASSRSGNMNTEASF
TGTGCCAGCAGTAGATCAGGCAATATGAACACTGAAGCTTCCTTT
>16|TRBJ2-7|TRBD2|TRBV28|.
CASSLSLVAGGFEQYF
TGTGCCAGCAGTTTATCCTTGGTAGCGGGAGGGTTTGAGCAGTACTTC
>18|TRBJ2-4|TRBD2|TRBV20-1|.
CSARDPLAGIFGGNIQYF
TGCAGTGCTAGAGATCCGCTAGCGGGGATATTTGGGGGAAACATTCAGTACTTC
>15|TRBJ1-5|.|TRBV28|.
CASSPLDTYNQPQHF
TGTGCCAGCAGTCCCTTGGACACCTACAATCAGCCCCAGCATTTT
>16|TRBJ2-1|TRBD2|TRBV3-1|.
CASSQGLAGGVNEQFF
TGTGCCAGCAGCCAAGGACTAGCGGGAGGAGTAAATGAGCAGTTCTTC
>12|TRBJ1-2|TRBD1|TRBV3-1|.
CASSQRTGAYTF
TGTGCCAGCAGCCAAAGGACAGGGGCCTACACCTTC
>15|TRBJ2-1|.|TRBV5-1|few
CASSLEAYSYNEQFF
TGCGCCAGCAGCTTGGAGGCATACTCCTACAATGAGCAGTTCTTC
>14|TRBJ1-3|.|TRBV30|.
CAWTEVGTGNTIYF
TGTGCCTGGACCGAGGTGGGAACTGGAAACACCATATATTTT
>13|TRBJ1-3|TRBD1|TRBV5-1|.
CASSWGQTNTIYF
TGCGCCAGCAGCTGGGGACAGACCAACACCATATATTTT
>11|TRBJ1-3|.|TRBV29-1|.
CSVRSGNTIYF
TGCAGCGTCCGTTCTGGAAACACCATATATTTT
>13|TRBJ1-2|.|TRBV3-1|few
CASSQGQAGGYTF
TGTGCCAGCAGCCAGGGGCAGGCGGGTGGCTACACCTTC
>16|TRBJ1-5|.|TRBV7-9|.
CASSLETPGANQPQHF
TGTGCCAGCAGCTTAGAAACGCCAGGGGCTAATCAGCCCCAGCATTTT
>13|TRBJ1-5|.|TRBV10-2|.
CASTGAGGQPQHF
TGCGCCAGCACGGGGGCGGGGGGTCAGCCCCAGCATTTT
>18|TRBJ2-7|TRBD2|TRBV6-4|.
CASSDSGGRALSCYEQYF
TGTGCCAGCAGTGACTCGGGCGGGAGGGCCCTGAGTTGTTACGAGCAGTACTTC
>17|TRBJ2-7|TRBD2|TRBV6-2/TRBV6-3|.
CASSSRPWGGDLYEQYF
TGTGCCAGCAGTTCCCGCCCTTGGGGAGGGGATCTCTACGAGCAGTACTTC
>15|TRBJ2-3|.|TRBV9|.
CASGSGGATTDTQYF
TGTGCCAGCGGGAGTGGCGGTGCCACCACAGATACGCAGTATTTT
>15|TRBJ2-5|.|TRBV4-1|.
CASSQVGLRPETQYF
TGCGCCAGCAGCCAAGTGGGACTCCGCCCGGAGACCCAGTACTTC
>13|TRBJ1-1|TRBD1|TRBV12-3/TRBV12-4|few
CASSQGGNTEAFF
TGTGCCAGCAGCCAGGGGGGGAACACTGAAGCTTTCTTT
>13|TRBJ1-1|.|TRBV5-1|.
CASRDGENTEAFF
TGCGCCAGCAGAGACGGGGAGAACACTGAAGCTTTCTTT
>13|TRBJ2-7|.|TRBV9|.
CASQIQGSYEQYF
TGTGCCAGCCAAATACAGGGCTCCTACGAGCAGTACTTC
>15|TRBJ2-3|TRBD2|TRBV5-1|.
CASSLDGGGLDTQYF
TGCGCCAGCAGCTTGGATGGGGGAGGGTTGGATACGCAGTATTTT
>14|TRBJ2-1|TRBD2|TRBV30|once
CASSTGLADNEQFF
TGTGCCTCGTCTACCGGGCTAGCGGACAATGAGCAGTTCTTC
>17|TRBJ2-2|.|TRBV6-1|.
CASRIRGGPSWTGELFF
TGTGCCAGCAGAATTAGAGGGGGGCCGTCGTGGACCGGGGAGCTGTTTTTT
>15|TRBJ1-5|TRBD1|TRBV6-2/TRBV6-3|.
CASRLQGHNNQPQHF
TGTGCCAGCAGGCTACAGGGGCATAACAATCAGCCCCAGCATTTT
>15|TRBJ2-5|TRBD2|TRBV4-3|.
CASSQAGGRRETQYF
TGCGCCAGCAGCCAGGCGGGCGGGAGACGTGAGACCCAGTACTTC